This T cell receptor beta chain was identified during a study of blood T cells in healthy people across ages. Healthy Caucasian individuals from Russia aged about 6 to 95 served as donors. The draw of peripheral blood yielded roughly 9.4 milliliters from each donor. V lost 4 bases to trimming and J lost 7 bases; unmatched junction nucleotides: 14. This CDR3 contains 17 residues. Germline V CDR1 and CDR2: SGHDN, FVKESK. Using a J-beta primer mix together with a sample-barcoded 5' primer, a second PCR was run for roughly 6 to 12 cycles. Every cDNA was tagged by a template-switch adaptor with 12 random nucleotides. MiXCR, run by TCRdb on the 5' RACE reads, gives a single entry per CDR3 protein. Of hundreds of thousands of distinct CDR3 sequences listed, roughly 21% are singletons.

This sequence originates from a man in his 70s in good health. The specimen was blood. This sequence joins TRBV14 and TRBJ2-3; 10 bases match TRBD2. CDR3 sequence: CASSPLASGRAVNTQYF. The CDR3 DNA follows: TGTGCCAGCAGCCCATTAGCAAGCGGGAGGGCCGTGAATACGCAGTATTTT.